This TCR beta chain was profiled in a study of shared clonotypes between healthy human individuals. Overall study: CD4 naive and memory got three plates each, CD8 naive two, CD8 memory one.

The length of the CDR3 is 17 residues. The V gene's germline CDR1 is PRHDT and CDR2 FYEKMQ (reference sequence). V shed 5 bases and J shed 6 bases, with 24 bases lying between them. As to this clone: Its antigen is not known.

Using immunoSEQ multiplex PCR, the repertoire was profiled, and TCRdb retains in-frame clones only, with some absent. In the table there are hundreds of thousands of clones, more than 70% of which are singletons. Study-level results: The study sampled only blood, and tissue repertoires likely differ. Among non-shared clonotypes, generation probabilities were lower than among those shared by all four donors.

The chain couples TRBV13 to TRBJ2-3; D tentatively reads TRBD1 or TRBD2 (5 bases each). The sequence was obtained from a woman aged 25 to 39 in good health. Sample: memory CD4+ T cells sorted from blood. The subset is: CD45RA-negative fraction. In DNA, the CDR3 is TGTGCCAGCAGCCTGTGGGACCAGACAAGCAAATCGGATACGCAGTATTTT. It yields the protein CASSLWDQTSKSDTQYF.